The entry that follows covers one T cell receptor beta chain sequence. RNA transcripts were the source from which TCR beta CDR3 regions were amplified. HTBI-primed first-round RT-PCR preceded second-round multiplex PCR. TCRdb recomputed calls from the multiplex PCR reads with MiXCR, one row per CDR3 protein. This table has over 500,000 distinct CDR3 sequences, roughly 20% appearing once. This specimen belongs to a study of Graves' ophthalmopathy and Graves' hyperthyroidism. Hyperthyroidism patients had new diagnoses, durations under 2 months, and ages of 18 to 65. Thyroid ultrasound, orbital computed tomography, TRAb, serum thyroxine and clinical symptoms formed the basis of diagnosis. The authors used Ficoll-Paque density gradient centrifugation to separate PBMCs. The input was around 10 ml of fresh peripheral blood. The sequence was collected from a woman aged 18-29 years with stable Graves' hyperthyroidism. Some clones in this sample may be carry-over from other donors' samples. The sequenced material came from peripheral blood.

The CDR3 is CASSGSTENTGELFF. The DNA of the CDR3 is TGTGCCAGCAGTGGATCGACAGAGAACACCGGGGAGCTGTTTTTT. The J gene is TRBJ2-2, the V gene TRBV6-1; a weak D match, TRBD1 (5 bases). Germline V gene lookup returns CDR1 MNHNS and CDR2 SASEGT. The CDR3 runs to 15 residues. V gave up 4 bases and J gave up 1 base, with 10 bases separating them.